Following are 32 T cell receptor beta chains from one sample sequenced in a study of cytomegalovirus exposure and HLA in healthy donors. The PCR used 60 Vbeta and 13 Jbeta primers. TCRdb keeps only in-frame clones here, not all; method: immunoSEQ multiplex PCR. The sample includes some 98,000 clones, around 70% seen only once; the top ten take about 2.5%. Sequencing was performed on PBMCs. The origin of the receptors is a middle-aged man in good health and CMV-seronegative.

In its sample, this clone was seen a few times. J is TRBJ1-2 and V is TRBV5-5; D uncertain. The germline CDR1 and CDR2 sequences are SGHKS and YYEKEE (reference sequence). The CDR3 runs to 13 residues. V was trimmed by 5 bases and J by 2 bases, leaving 10 bases between them. The CDR3 DNA is TGTGCCAGCAGTCGGGTCGGAAACTATGGCTACACCTTC. It is translated as CASSRVGNYGYTF.

This clone was counted between two and nine times. The rearrangement links TRBV7-2 to TRBJ1-1, with 7 bases fitting TRBD1. This CDR3 has 14 amino acids. The germline CDR1 and CDR2 sequences are SGHTA and FQGNSA. V dropped 4 bases and J dropped 0; count of bases not matched to a gene: 2. The CDR3 DNA reads TGTGCCAGCAGCTCTGACAGGGTGAACACTGAAGCTTTCTTT. Protein: CASSSDRVNTEAFF.

The chain carries TRBV6-4 and TRBJ2-7; tentative D call: TRBD1 (5 bases). V was pared by 3 bases and J by 3 bases, with 15 bases between. The CDR3 totals 15 residues. Germline V lookup: CDR1 MRHNA, CDR2 SNTAGT. For the CDR3, the DNA is TGTGCCAGCAGTGAGAGCCAGGGCCCCATCTACGAGCAGTACTTC. Protein: CASSESQGPIYEQYF.

The CDR3 DNA follows: TGCAGCGTTGTAATCAGGGCAAACGAGCAGTACTTC. It yields the protein CSVVIRANEQYF. The rearrangement joins TRBV29-1 to TRBJ2-7; the D gene is possibly TRBD1 (5 bases). The CDR3 totals 12 residues. Germline lookup yields CDR1 SQVTM and CDR2 ANQGSEA. V was shortened by 4 bases and J by 5 bases, with 12 bases between the two germline ends.

V and J are TRBV5-1 and TRBJ2-2; 11 bases are shared with TRBD2. Germline CDR1 SGHRS, CDR2 YFSETQ. J lost 6 bases, V lost 2 bases, and 3 bases had no gene match. This CDR3 contains 15 residues. The CDR3 coding sequence is TGCGCCAGCAGCTTTAGCGGGGGGGCCTCCGGGGAGCTGTTTTTT. Translation gives CASSFSGGASGELFF.

The chain has TRBV7-8 and TRBJ1-2; maybe TRBD1 (5 bases). The CDR3 extends over 14 amino acids. Trimming took 2 bases from V and 3 from J, leaving 10 bases between them. The V gene's germline CDR1 is SGHVS and CDR2 FQNEAQ. The CDR3 DNA reads as TGTGCCAGCAGCTTATGGGGCAGCGACTATGGCTACACCTTC. The encoded protein is CASSLWGSDYGYTF.

The rearrangement uses TRBV4-1 and TRBJ1-2, with unresolved D. This CDR3 spans 16 amino acids. Per the germline V gene, CDR1 is MGHRA and CDR2 is YSYEKL. V gave up 1 base and J gave up 4 bases, with 16 bases separating them. DNA of the CDR3: TGCGCCAGCAGCCAAGTTCGCGTTAACCCCCCCTATGGCTACACCTTC. This sequence encodes CASSQVRVNPPYGYTF.

The rearrangement uses TRBV9 and TRBJ1-6, with 7 positions matching TRBD1. Trimming at V came to 4 bases and at J to 7 bases, leaving 14 bases not matched to a gene. From germline, CDR1 is SGDLS and CDR2 YYNGEE. This CDR3 contains 17 residues. The CDR3 region has the DNA TGTGCCAGCAGCCCGCGGGACAGCCGGACATCGAATTCACCCCTCCACTTT. This translates into CASSPRDSRTSNSPLHF.

V gene TRBV18 combines with J gene TRBJ2-7; the D is unclear. Germline V gene lookup returns CDR1 KGHSH and CDR2 LQKENI. The CDR3 is made up of 13 amino acids. The germline V and J ends were trimmed by 0 bases and 6 bases, with 9 bases remaining between them. CDR3 sequence: CASSPPSQIEQYF. CDR3 nucleotides: TGTGCCAGCTCACCACCGAGCCAAATCGAGCAGTACTTC. The variable domain in full, completed from reference TRBV18 and TRBJ2-7, reads NAGVMQNPRHLVRRRGQEARLRCSPMKGHSHVYWYRQLPEEGLKFMVYLQKENIIDESGMPKERFSAEFPKEGPSILRIQQVVRGDSAAYFCASSPPSQIEQYFGPGTRLTVT.

The chain is built from TRBV9 and TRBJ2-4; TRBD1 agrees at 7 bases. Germline-derived CDR1 and CDR2 are SGDLS and YYNGEE. V gave up 3 bases and J gave up 1 base; unmatched junction bases: 4. The length of the CDR3 is 15 residues. DNA of the CDR3: TGTGCCAGCAGCGGCTCGACAGGGGCCAAAAACATTCAGTACTTC. Its translation is CASSGSTGAKNIQYF.

The genes are TRBV29-1 and TRBJ2-2; maybe TRBD1 (5 bases). The CDR3 extends over 14 amino acids. V gave up 7 bases and J gave up 2 bases, with 14 bases separating them. Germline-derived CDR1 and CDR2 are SQVTM and ANQGSEA. The CDR3 sequence is CSARMTVNTGELFF. As DNA, the CDR3 is TGCAGCGCCCGAATGACAGTAAACACCGGGGAGCTGTTTTTT.

The chain carries TRBV28 and TRBJ2-7; 9 bases are a match to TRBD1. The CDR3 is 12 amino acids. Germline V CDR1 and CDR2: MDHEN, SYDVKM. V dropped 6 bases and J dropped 6; count of bases not matched to a gene: 3. This CDR3 reads CASRRQGGEQYF. The CDR3, as DNA: TGTGCCAGCAGGAGACAGGGGGGCGAGCAGTACTTC.

A few counts support this clone. The chain links TRBV19 to TRBJ2-3; 9 bases agree with TRBD2. This CDR3 contains 16 residues. V was clipped by 6 bases and J by 5 bases; unmatched bases: 12. Germline assignment: CDR1 LNHDA and CDR2 SQIVND (reference sequence). The CDR3 is CASSHSGTSYRDTQYF. DNA for the CDR3: TGTGCCAGTAGCCACTCCGGGACTAGCTACAGAGATACGCAGTATTTT.

The rearrangement links TRBV5-5 to TRBJ2-7, with a tentative D call TRBD1 (5 bases). V lost 0 bases to trimming and J lost 0 bases, with 13 bases between them. CDR1 is SGHKS, CDR2 YYEKEE, per germline (reference sequence). CDR3 size: 16 residues. The CDR3 sequence: CASSLVRVDPSYEQYF. CDR3 DNA sequence: TGTGCCAGCAGCTTGGTCAGGGTTGATCCCTCCTACGAGCAGTACTTC.

The chain is built from TRBV7-9 and TRBJ2-1; 12 nucleotides agree with TRBD2. V was clipped by 5 bases and J by 7 bases; unmatched bases: 6. CDR1 and CDR2 from the germline V gene are SEHNR and FQNEAQ (reference sequence). This CDR3 contains 15 residues. The CDR3 is CASSPGLAGINEQFF. The CDR3 DNA follows: TGTGCCAGCAGCCCAGGACTAGCGGGAATAAATGAGCAGTTCTTC. The whole variable domain, filled in from reference TRBV7-9 and TRBJ2-1, reads DTGVSQNPRHKITKRGQNVTFRCDPISEHNRLYWYRQTLGQGPEFLTYFQNEAQLEKSRLLSDRFSAERPKGSFSTLEIQRTEQGDSAMYLCASSPGLAGINEQFFGPGTRLTVL.

The chain recombines TRBV6-5 with TRBJ1-4; D call uncertain. Germline loops: CDR1 MNHEY, CDR2 SVGAGI. V was clipped by 7 bases and J by 7 bases, with 13 bases between them. This CDR3 is 13 amino acids long. The CDR3 bases are TGTGCCAGCACCCATGAGGGCCTTGAAAAACTGTTTTTT. Encoded protein: CASTHEGLEKLFF.

A remark on this clone: Compared with germline, one end of the junction differs, possibly owing to a read error. This rearrangement joins TRBV6-1 to TRBJ1-3; D gene unclear. The CDR3 contains 11 residues. CDR1 and CDR2 (germline): MNHNS, SASEGT. The CDR3, as DNA: TGTGCCAGCAGTGAAAGCCGTTTCTCCGAGTTT. This codes for CASSESRFSEF.

The chain carries TRBV6-4 and TRBJ2-7; 13 positions agree with TRBD2. Germline-derived CDR1 and CDR2 are MRHNA and SNTAGT. With 2 bases clipped from V and 0 bases from J, the junction kept 4 bases outside the gene matches. CDR3 length: 17 amino acids. The CDR3: CASSDPGLAGDSYEQYF. The CDR3 DNA is TGTGCCAGCAGTGACCCTGGACTAGCGGGGGACTCCTACGAGCAGTACTTC.

This clone was counted only a few times. The chain recombines TRBV27 with TRBJ2-3, with D perhaps matching TRBD2 (5 bases). V gave up 6 bases and J gave up 4 bases, with 8 bases separating them. This CDR3 is built from 12 residues. Germline V lookup: CDR1 MNHEY, CDR2 SMNVEV (reference sequence). CDR3 loop: CASRALADTQYF. The CDR3, as DNA: TGTGCCAGCAGAGCACTAGCAGATACGCAGTATTTT.

This clone was found a few times. The chain joins TRBV2 to TRBJ2-7; 8 bases agree with TRBD2. The germline V gene has CDR1 SNHLY and CDR2 FYNNEI. Trimming took 4 bases from V and 2 from J; bases not matched to a gene: 10. The CDR3 runs to 16 residues. The CDR3 region has the DNA TGTGCCAGCAGTGCCCTATTTAGCGGGATAGCCTACGAGCAGTACTTC. This codes for CASSALFSGIAYEQYF.

Turning to this clone: It may be a read error: a sequence one base away is much more abundant. This chain links TRBV7-8 with TRBJ1-1; D is undetermined. CDR1 is SGHVS, CDR2 FQNEAQ, per germline. The V gene lost 5 bases and the J gene lost 3 bases, with 4 bases spanning the gap. The CDR3 loop spans 11 amino acids. In nucleotides, the CDR3 is TGTGCCAGCAGCCCTGACACTGAAGCTTTCTTT. It yields the protein CASSPDTEAFF. Full variable domain (outside the CDR3, taken from reference TRBV7-8 and TRBJ1-1): GAGVSQSPRYKVAKRGQDVALRCDPISGHVSLFWYQQALGQGPEFLTYFQNEAQLDKSGLPSDRFFAERPEGSVSTLKIQRTQQEDSAVYLCASSPDTEAFFGQGTRLTVV.

V usage is TRBV4-1 and J usage is TRBJ1-4; 8 nucleotides align to TRBD1. Germline CDR1 is MGHRA and CDR2 is YSYEKL. Trimming cost V 2 bases and J 4 bases; bases outside gene matches: 3. CDR3 length equals 15 residues. CDR3 in DNA: TGCGCCAGCAGCCAAAACAGGGGGGGTAATGAAAAACTGTTTTTT. Encoded protein: CASSQNRGGNEKLFF.

The chain employs TRBV7-2 and TRBJ2-3, with 10 bases identical to TRBD2. The CDR3 extends over 16 amino acids. Germline V lookup: CDR1 SGHTA, CDR2 FQGNSA. The trim removed 2 bases at V and 2 bases at J, leaving 4 bases unmatched. DNA for the CDR3: TGTGCCAGCAGCTTATATCTAGCGGGGGCCACAGATACGCAGTATTTT. Translated: CASSLYLAGATDTQYF.

This clone is a singleton in its sample. This chain joins TRBV19 and TRBJ2-2; D is uncertain. Germline lookup yields CDR1 LNHDA and CDR2 SQIVND (reference sequence). The length of the CDR3 is 13 residues. The germline V and J ends were trimmed by 5 bases and 4 bases, with 8 bases remaining between them. CDR3 loop: CASSLRPTGELFF. DNA of the CDR3: TGTGCCAGTAGTTTGCGGCCCACCGGGGAGCTGTTTTTT.

The chain joins TRBV19 to TRBJ2-1; no clear D gene. This CDR3 region has 14 residues. Trimming took off 0 bases at V and 7 bases at J, with 10 bases between the two ends. Germline V CDR1 and CDR2: LNHDA, SQIVND (reference sequence). The CDR3 protein is CASSIDRALNEQFF. CDR3 nucleotide sequence: TGTGCCAGTAGTATAGATCGCGCCCTAAATGAGCAGTTCTTC.

Note on this clone: An end of the junction does not agree with germline; a read error may underlie this. The sample holds other DNA sequences that translate to the same CDR3. The genes are TRBV7-9 and TRBJ2-5, with D possibly matching TRBD1 (5 bases). This CDR3 comprises 14 residues. Germline loops: CDR1 SEHNR, CDR2 FQNEAQ (reference sequence). This chain's CDR3 is CASSLGAIKETQYF. The CDR3 DNA follows: TGCGCCAGCAGCTTAGGGGCCATTAAAGAGACCCAGTACTTC.

The chain recombines TRBV7-6 with TRBJ2-2; unclear D gene. CDR3 length equals 16 residues. Germline lookup yields CDR1 SGHVS and CDR2 FNYEAQ. V lost 5 bases to trimming and J lost 4 bases, with 17 bases between them. The CDR3 DNA is TGTGCCAGCAGCCACGCCGTTAGTCGTGGCACCGGGGAGCTGTTTTTT. This encodes CASSHAVSRGTGELFF.

The rearrangement uses TRBV7-9 and TRBJ2-7, with TRBD1 matching over 11 bases. V lost 5 bases to trimming and J lost 4 bases; unmatched junction nucleotides: 7. Germline V gene lookup returns CDR1 SEHNR and CDR2 FQNEAQ (reference sequence). There are 15 residues in the CDR3. The CDR3 protein is CASSQAGTGGYEQYF. In DNA form, the CDR3 reads TGTGCCAGCAGCCAAGCCGGGACAGGGGGTTACGAGCAGTACTTC. Full variable domain (remainder filled in from reference TRBV7-9 and TRBJ2-7): DTGVSQNPRHKITKRGQNVTFRCDPISEHNRLYWYRQTLGQGPEFLTYFQNEAQLEKSRLLSDRFSAERPKGSFSTLEIQRTEQGDSAMYLCASSQAGTGGYEQYFGPGTRLTVT.

V usage is TRBV19 and J usage is TRBJ2-1; tentatively, D is TRBD2 (5 bases). Trimming stripped 3 bases from V and 10 bases from J, with 10 bases between. The CDR3 length is 12 residues. In germline, CDR1 is LNHDA, CDR2 SQIVND (reference sequence). CDR3 nucleotides: TGTGCCAGTAGTATGGCTAGCCAGGAGCAGTTCTTC. Protein sequence: CASSMASQEQFF.

The rearrangement links TRBV13 to TRBJ2-1, with 10 bases aligning to TRBD2. The CDR3 loop spans 14 amino acids. In germline, CDR1 is PRHDT, CDR2 FYEKMQ (reference sequence). J lost 13 bases, V lost 5 bases, and 11 bases had no gene match. The CDR3 loop reads CASSLPGTSVNQFF. The CDR3 bases are TGTGCCAGCAGCCTGCCGGGGACTAGCGTCAATCAGTTCTTC.

By frequency in the sample, this clone is medium-sized. The chain uses TRBV6-4 and TRBJ1-1; no definite D call. The CDR3 runs 13 residues. Germline loops: CDR1 MRHNA, CDR2 SNTAGT. Between the trimmed V and J ends, which lost 3 bases and 1 base, there was a span of 6 bases. As DNA, the CDR3 is TGTGCCAGCAGTGAATCAGGGAACACTGAAGCTTTCTTT. Its protein is CASSESGNTEAFF.

V and J are TRBV19 and TRBJ2-7; 10 bases align to TRBD2. With 2 bases clipped from V and 2 bases from J, the junction kept 3 bases outside the gene matches. Germline CDR1 is LNHDA and CDR2 is SQIVND (reference sequence). The CDR3 contains 15 residues. The DNA of the CDR3 is TGTGCCAGTAGTATACCGAGCGGGGGGGCCTACGAGCAGTACTTC. Translated, it gives CASSIPSGGAYEQYF.